This TCR beta chain was recovered during a study of blood T cell repertoires in COVID-19. For the study at large: T cells, B-cell-depleted T cells, or PBMCs provided the cDNA or gDNA that served as material.

Germline V gives CDR1 SGHKS, CDR2 YYEKEE (reference sequence). There are 15 residues in the CDR3. The V end was cut by 7 bases, the J end by 0 bases, with 13 bases between. Sequencing was performed with immunoSEQ multiplex PCR; in TCRdb, only in-frame clones are kept and a portion is missing. Of 150,000 to 200,000 clones listed, roughly 84% were seen once; the top ten hold 18%. V usage is TRBV5-5 and J usage is TRBJ2-2; perhaps TRBD1 as D (6 bases). Sequenced material: peripheral blood. The TCR comes from an older person with COVID-19, enrolled during active disease. The CDR3 coding sequence is TGTGCCAGCCTTACAGGGTTGACGAACACCGGGGAGCTGTTTTTT. Encoded protein: CASLTGLTNTGELFF.